A single sample is the source of the 22 T cell receptor beta chains below, sequenced in a study of T cell repertoires in cytomegalovirus infection. TCRdb redid the calling of the reads with MiXCR, one entry per CDR3 protein. The table shows around 770,000 distinct CDR3 sequences, with almost 30% occurring only once. For these receptors, no antigen is known. The sample consisted of cultured CD8+ T cells from PBMCs, taken from culture after CMV antigen stimulation. These receptors all come from a human donor in good health (CMV status not recorded). Some clones in this sample may be carry-over from other donors' samples.

This clonotype was counted ten times or more. CDR3 DNA sequence: TGTGCTAGTGGTTTGAATAGCGGGGGGGCGACAGATACGCAGTATTTT. Amino acid sequence: CASGLNSGGATDTQYF. The V and J genes are TRBV12-5 and TRBJ2-3; 11 bases map to TRBD2. Germline values: CDR1 LGHNT, CDR2 FRNRAP. This CDR3 spans 16 amino acids. V lost 2 bases to trimming and J lost 3 bases; unmatched junction nucleotides: 4.

This clonotype occurred a few times. The chain couples TRBV6-6 to TRBJ1-5, with a possible D match to TRBD1 (5 bases). Deletions cut 7 bases from V and 6 bases from J, with 16 bases between. This CDR3 is 14 amino acids long. Germline CDR1 is MNHNY and CDR2 is SVGAGI (reference sequence). The chain's CDR3 is CASTSGLIGQPQHF. The CDR3 nucleotides read TGTGCCAGCACCTCAGGGTTAATTGGTCAGCCCCAGCATTTT.

The chain joins TRBV28 to TRBJ1-6; 10 nucleotides align to TRBD1. The ends lost 4 bases at V and 8 bases at J; junction bases unmatched: 5. The CDR3 is made up of 15 amino acids. Germline lookup yields CDR1 MDHEN and CDR2 SYDVKM. CDR3 nucleotides: TGTGCCAGCAGTTCGACAGGGGGCGGGGATTCACCCCTCCACTTT. Translation gives CASSSTGGGDSPLHF.

The chain carries TRBV7-9 and TRBJ2-1; TRBD1 is a possible D gene (6 bases). Trimming cost V 7 bases and J 4 bases, with 32 bases left between them. The CDR3 totals 20 residues. Looked up from germline, CDR1 is SEHNR and CDR2 is FQNEAQ (reference sequence). CDR3 DNA: TGTGCCAGCATCATGGGCCGCGGACAGCGACTGTCCTATACGTACAATGAGCAGTTCTTC. It is translated as CASIMGRGQRLSYTYNEQFF.

This chain links TRBV6-2 or TRBV6-3 with TRBJ2-3, with D possibly TRBD2 on 6 matching bases. V lost 0 bases and J lost 0, with 10 bases in between. Germline lookup yields CDR1 MNHEY and CDR2 SVGEGT. The CDR3 has 16 residues. The CDR3 coding sequence is TGTGCCAGCAGTTACTCGACTAGGGTTAGCACAGATACGCAGTATTTT. This gives the protein CASSYSTRVSTDTQYF.

The chain couples TRBV6-2 or TRBV6-3 to TRBJ2-3, with 12 bases lining up with TRBD2. The CDR3 has 17 residues. V lost 4 bases to trimming and J lost 3 bases; unmatched junction nucleotides: 8. Germline lookup yields CDR1 MNHEY and CDR2 SVGEGT. The CDR3 region is CASSSGRLAGDTDTQYF. The CDR3 bases are TGTGCCAGCAGTTCGGGTCGACTAGCGGGGGATACAGATACGCAGTATTTT.

The table lists this clonotype with a few counts. The chain links TRBV12-3 or TRBV12-4 to TRBJ2-1, with D perhaps given as TRBD1 or TRBD2 (5 bases each). Trimming took 6 bases from V and 2 from J, leaving 14 bases between them. This CDR3 contains 15 residues. The CDR3 DNA is TGTGCCAGCAGCCACGGGGACCCACCCTACAATGAGCAGTTCTTC. This gives the protein CASSHGDPPYNEQFF.

In the case of this clonotype: Sequence at one end of the junction differs from germline and may be a read error. The V and J genes are TRBV5-6 and TRBJ2-7; possibly TRBD1 or TRBD2 for D (6 bases each). The germline V gene encodes CDR1 SGHDT and CDR2 YYEEEE. This CDR3 spans 16 amino acids. The chain's CDR3 is CASSSLPQGLSYEQYF. CDR3 nucleotide sequence: TGTGCTAGCAGCTCCCTCCCACAGGGACTCTCCTACGAGCAGTACTTC.

The chain joins TRBV20-1 to TRBJ2-1, with no clear D. V was shortened by 4 bases and J by 7 bases, with 8 bases between the two germline ends. The germline gives CDR1 DFQATT, CDR2 SNEGSKA (reference sequence). This CDR3 comprises 11 residues. The CDR3 protein is CSATTGNEQFF. In nucleotides, the CDR3 is TGCAGTGCTACGACTGGGAATGAGCAGTTCTTC.

In this sample, this clonotype turned up a few times. V is TRBV28 and J is TRBJ2-7; D possibly corresponds to TRBD2 (6 bases). Trimming removed 1 base at V and 5 bases at J, with 12 bases between. Germline V gives CDR1 MDHEN, CDR2 SYDVKM. This CDR3 is 14 amino acids long. The CDR3 DNA reads as TGTGCCAGCAGTTTATTGGGTGGAGGGAACGAGCAGTACGTC. Protein: CASSLLGGGNEQYV.

This clonotype has a count of ten or more. J is TRBJ2-2 and V is TRBV7-2; the D is unclear. The CDR3 has 16 residues. Germline CDR1 SGHTA, CDR2 FQGNSA. The germline V and J ends were trimmed by 4 bases and 1 base, with 13 bases remaining between them. The CDR3 DNA sequence: TGTGCCAGCAGCTCCCGGATGGCTCGGAACACCGGGGAGCTGTTTTTT. As protein: CASSSRMARNTGELFF.

This clonotype was seen repeatedly, ten times or more. This chain uses TRBV7-6 with TRBJ2-1; 7 nucleotides line up with TRBD2. CDR1 SGHVS and CDR2 FNYEAQ come from the germline V gene. V dropped 2 bases and J dropped 0; count of bases not matched to a gene: 4. CDR3 length equals 16 residues. The CDR3 nucleotides read TGTGCCAGCAGCTTATCGGGGGGTGACTCCTACAATGAGCAGTTCTTC. Its protein product is CASSLSGGDSYNEQFF. The whole variable domain, remainder taken from reference TRBV7-6 and TRBJ2-1, is GAGVSQSPRYKVTKRGQDVALRCDPISGHVSLYWYRQALGQGPEFLTYFNYEAQQDKSGLPNDRFSAERPEGSISTLTIQRTEQRDSAMYRCASSLSGGDSYNEQFFGPGTRLTVL.

This clonotype was seen repeatedly, ten times or more. This sequence joins TRBV12-3 or TRBV12-4 and TRBJ2-2; maybe TRBD2 (6 bases). V was cut by 1 base and J by 6 bases, with 15 bases left in between. The CDR3 runs 16 residues. CDR3 amino acids: CASSLVPGAPSGELFF. As DNA, the CDR3 is TGTGCCAGCAGTTTAGTCCCGGGAGCCCCGTCCGGGGAGCTGTTTTTT.

J is TRBJ2-7 and V is TRBV19, with 7 nucleotides matching TRBD1. V was pared by 7 bases and J by 3 bases, with 9 bases of the junction left unmatched. The germline V gene has CDR1 LNHDA and CDR2 SQIVND (reference sequence). There are 14 residues in the CDR3. The CDR3, as DNA: TGTGCCAGTACCCCGACAGGGTCGAACTACGAGCAGTACTTC. Its protein product is CASTPTGSNYEQYF.

This chain uses TRBV29-1 with TRBJ2-1; D call uncertain. Germline V lookup: CDR1 SQVTM, CDR2 ANQGSEA. The CDR3 length is 13 residues. With 1 base removed from V and 2 bases from J, the gap between germline ends came to 6 bases. The chain's CDR3 is CSVEVATYNEQFF. The CDR3 DNA reads as TGCAGCGTTGAAGTAGCTACCTACAATGAGCAGTTCTTC.

The J gene is TRBJ1-1, the V gene TRBV11-2; 7 bases match TRBD1. The CDR3 is made up of 18 amino acids. The germline V gene encodes CDR1 SGHAT and CDR2 FQNNGV. The ends lost 4 bases at V and 2 bases at J; junction bases unmatched: 16. In DNA, the CDR3 is TGTGCCAGCAGCTCCTACCGATTGCCGGGACAGCCAAACACTGAAGCTTTCTTT. Residues: CASSSYRLPGQPNTEAFF.

This clonotype was counted at least ten times. The chain employs TRBV12-3 or TRBV12-4 and TRBJ2-1; D remains ambiguous. V was trimmed by 6 bases and J by 2 bases, leaving 8 bases between them. The CDR3 extends over 13 amino acids. DNA for the CDR3: TGTGCCAGCAGGCCGGGCACCTACAATGAGCAGTTCTTC. Encoded protein: CASRPGTYNEQFF.

This clonotype has more than one count but fewer than ten. The chain has TRBV6-1 and TRBJ1-1; D ambiguous. V lost 2 bases and J 11 bases, leaving 15 bases between the germline ends. The CDR3 runs 13 residues. Germline loops: CDR1 MNHNS, CDR2 SASEGT. Here the CDR3 reads CASSETEPGYAFF. CDR3 in DNA: TGTGCCAGCAGTGAAACTGAACCTGGTTATGCTTTCTTT.

The chain couples TRBV6-5 to TRBJ2-1, with TRBD2 as a possible D gene (5 bases). Germline CDR1 and CDR2: MNHEY and SVGAGI. The CDR3 is made up of 12 amino acids. V dropped 1 base and J dropped 9 bases, with 7 bases sitting between them. The CDR3 is CASSYLAGEQFF. CDR3 in DNA: TGTGCCAGCAGTTACTTGGCGGGTGAGCAGTTCTTC.

V gene TRBV4-2 combines with J gene TRBJ2-1; 12 nucleotides line up with TRBD2. The CDR3 has 18 residues. Germline V gives CDR1 LGHNA, CDR2 YNFKEQ. Germline trimming cut 0 bases from V and 9 bases from J; bases unmatched to any gene: 12. CDR3 region: CASSQERTSGGPVFEQFF. CDR3 coding DNA: TGTGCCAGCAGCCAAGAGAGAACTAGCGGGGGGCCAGTCTTTGAGCAGTTCTTC.

This clonotype was picked up a small number of times. The V call is TRBV7-2, the J call TRBJ2-2; maybe TRBD2 (5 bases). Germline CDR1 reads SGHTA; CDR2 reads FQGNSA. V gave up 3 bases and J gave up 6 bases, with 8 bases separating them. CDR3 length equals 13 residues. In nucleotides, the CDR3 is TGTGCCAGCAGCTTTCCCGGGGCCGGGGAGCTGTTTTTT. Translation: CASSFPGAGELFF.

This clonotype was seen a few times. This chain uses TRBV7-6 with TRBJ2-3; no clear D gene. V lost 4 bases, J lost 0 bases, and 20 bases lay in between. The germline V gene encodes CDR1 SGHVS and CDR2 FNYEAQ. CDR3 length: 18 amino acids. The CDR3 spells CASSSPERSISSTDTQYF. CDR3 sequence (DNA): TGTGCCAGCAGCTCACCCGAGCGAAGTATTTCTAGCACAGATACGCAGTATTTT.